These 26 T cell receptor beta chains were sequenced from one sample in a study of blood T cell repertoires in COVID-19. Measured with immunoSEQ multiplex PCR; TCRdb has only the in-frame clones, and not every one. In the table there are about 74,000 clones, more than 90% of which are singletons. The specimen sequenced was peripheral blood. The receptor set was obtained from a human donor in a cohort sampled during active COVID-19.

The chain joins TRBV9 to TRBJ2-1; 10 bases are shared with TRBD2. Germline V gives CDR1 SGDLS, CDR2 YYNGEE. Germline trimming cut 3 bases from V and 6 bases from J; bases unmatched to any gene: 12. The CDR3 is 17 amino acids. The CDR3 DNA is TGTGCCAGCAGCGCTAGGACTAGCGGACCCTTCTCCAATGAGCAGTTCTTC. Amino acids: CASSARTSGPFSNEQFF.

The rearrangement links TRBV6-5 to TRBJ1-2; D might be TRBD1 (6 bases). Germline V gives CDR1 MNHEY, CDR2 SVGAGI. The V end lost 5 bases, the J end lost 4 bases, and 11 bases lay between the germline ends. The CDR3 totals 13 residues. CDR3 nucleotide sequence: TGTGCCAGCAGTAACAGGGAACCCTATGGCTACACCTTC. Amino acids: CASSNREPYGYTF.

This clone has just one count. The chain's CDR3 is CSVERAGGGNEQFF. For the CDR3, the DNA is TGCAGCGTTGAAAGAGCGGGAGGAGGAAATGAGCAGTTCTTC. The chain has TRBV29-1 and TRBJ2-1, with TRBD2 matching 9 bases. The V and J ends lost 2 bases and 7 bases, in that order; junction bases with no gene match: 6. The CDR3 covers 14 residues. CDR1 and CDR2 from the germline V gene are SQVTM and ANQGSEA.

The V gene is TRBV27, the J gene TRBJ2-7, with D maybe TRBD2 (6 bases). CDR1 MNHEY and CDR2 SMNVEV come from the germline V gene (reference sequence). The CDR3 loop spans 16 amino acids. V lost 0 bases and J lost 0, with 12 bases in between. The CDR3 is CASSLSTGLFSYEQYF. In nucleotides, the CDR3 is TGTGCCAGCAGTTTATCCACGGGACTGTTCTCCTACGAGCAGTACTTC.

V is TRBV15 and J is TRBJ2-7, with 7 positions matching TRBD1. This CDR3 comprises 19 residues. The junction had 21 bases not matched to a gene; V was cut back by 6 bases and J by 1 base. Germline CDR1 is LNHNV and CDR2 is YYDKDF (reference sequence). DNA for the CDR3: TGTGCCACCAGTCCGAGCTTAGTAAAGGGGGCTTTGGGGTCCTACGAGCAGTACTTC. Its protein product is CATSPSLVKGALGSYEQYF. Full variable domain (rest looked up from reference TRBV15 and TRBJ2-7): DAMVIQNPRYQVTQFGKPVTLSCSQTLNHNVMYWYQQKSSQAPKLLFHYYDKDFNNEADTPDNFQSRRPNTSFCFLDIRSPGLGDTAMYLCATSPSLVKGALGSYEQYFGPGTRLTVT.

The chain is built from TRBV30 and TRBJ1-2; 7 bases agree with TRBD1. Looked up from germline, CDR1 is GTSNPN and CDR2 is SVGIG (reference sequence). Trimming at V came to 4 bases and at J to 0 bases, leaving 11 bases not matched to a gene. The CDR3 length is 16 residues. In DNA form, the CDR3 reads TGTGCCTGGAATTGGAACAGGGGCTCCTCTAACTATGGCTACACCTTC. Protein: CAWNWNRGSSNYGYTF.

This chain connects TRBV7-9 to TRBJ2-5; maybe TRBD1 (5 bases). The ends were cut back, 2 bases at V and 2 bases at J, with 15 bases in the middle. The length of the CDR3 is 16 residues. The V gene's germline CDR1 is SEHNR and CDR2 FQNEAQ (reference sequence). CDR3: CASSLRIPGQQETQYF. CDR3 sequence (DNA): TGTGCCAGCAGCTTAAGAATTCCCGGACAACAAGAGACCCAGTACTTC.

This clone was found a few times. The chain couples TRBV2 to TRBJ2-7; D not resolved. V shed 4 bases and J shed 1 base, with 5 bases lying between them. There are 12 residues in the CDR3. Germline V CDR1 and CDR2: SNHLY, FYNNEI. The CDR3: CASSGESYEQYF. CDR3 coding DNA: TGTGCCAGCAGTGGTGAGTCCTACGAGCAGTACTTC.

This rearrangement joins TRBV5-1 to TRBJ2-5; D is possibly TRBD1 (5 bases). The V gene lost 2 bases and the J gene lost 2 bases, with 10 bases spanning the gap. The germline V gene encodes CDR1 SGHRS and CDR2 YFSETQ. This CDR3 region has 14 residues. CDR3 DNA sequence: TGCGCCAGCAGCTTACAGGATGGACAAGAGACCCAGTACTTC. Protein sequence: CASSLQDGQETQYF.

The chain employs TRBV10-3 and TRBJ2-7, with 7 positions matching TRBD2. Trimming removed 0 bases from V and 5 bases from J; junction bases left unmatched: 13. Germline CDR1 is ENHRY and CDR2 is SYGVKD. The CDR3 spans 17 residues. The CDR3 sequence: CAISESPASGNWNEQYF. Written as DNA, the CDR3 is TGTGCCATCAGTGAGTCTCCAGCGAGCGGGAACTGGAACGAGCAGTACTTC.

The chain couples TRBV10-3 to TRBJ2-1, with TRBD2 as a possible D gene (6 bases). CDR1 is ENHRY and CDR2 is SYGVKD in the germline V gene. Trimming pared 1 base from V and 4 bases from J, leaving 8 bases between. The CDR3 length is 14 residues. The CDR3 DNA follows: TGTGCCATCAGTGAGTACGGGACTTACAATGAGCAGTTCTTC. The encoded protein is CAISEYGTYNEQFF.

The V and J genes are TRBV6-2 or TRBV6-3 and TRBJ2-1, with D perhaps TRBD2 (6 bases). Germline CDR1 and CDR2: MNHEY and SVGEGT. The CDR3 runs 14 residues. Trimming stripped 6 bases from V and 4 bases from J, with 13 bases between. The CDR3, as DNA: TGTGCCAGCAGCGGAACTAGCTTTTACAATGAGCAGTTCTTC. This translates into CASSGTSFYNEQFF.

The chain has TRBV13 and TRBJ2-7; 8 nucleotides match TRBD1. CDR1 is PRHDT, CDR2 FYEKMQ, per germline (reference sequence). The trim removed 4 bases at V and 4 bases at J, leaving 6 bases unmatched. The CDR3 has 14 residues. CDR3 nucleotide sequence: TGTGCCAGCAGCTCAGGACAGGGTCGGTACGAGCAGTACTTC. Residues: CASSSGQGRYEQYF.

The chain joins TRBV9 to TRBJ2-2; weak D call: TRBD2 (5 bases). This CDR3 contains 13 residues. V was cut by 7 bases and J by 5 bases, with 12 bases left in between. Germline V gene sequence: CDR1 SGDLS, CDR2 YYNGEE. The CDR3 DNA sequence: TGTGCCAGCGGACGGACGGGGACCGGGGAGCTGTTTTTT. Amino acid sequence: CASGRTGTGELFF. The full variable domain, its missing parts supplied by reference TRBV9 and TRBJ2-2, is DSGVTQTPKHLITATGQRVTLRCSPRSGDLSVYWYQQSLDQGLQFLIQYYNGEERAKGNILERFSAQQFPDLHSELNLSSLELGDSALYFCASGRTGTGELFFGEGSRLTVL.

This sequence joins TRBV28 and TRBJ2-7, with D unclear. The CDR3 length is 14 residues. The V gene lost 3 bases and the J gene lost 2 bases, with 11 bases spanning the gap. The germline gives CDR1 MDHEN, CDR2 SYDVKM. This CDR3 reads CASSFASATYEQYF. The DNA of the CDR3 is TGTGCCAGCAGTTTCGCGAGCGCCACCTACGAGCAGTACTTC.

The V call is TRBV6-5, the J call TRBJ2-7; D perhaps matches TRBD1 (8 bases). Per germline, CDR1 MNHEY and CDR2 SVGAGI. This CDR3 has 14 residues. V was cut by 3 bases and J by 2 bases, with 11 bases left in between. CDR3 protein: CASSYTGGAYEQYF. For the CDR3, the DNA is TGTGCCAGCAGTTATACAGGGGGGGCCTACGAGCAGTACTTC.

This clone was seen once. The chain has TRBV7-2 and TRBJ2-7, with D maybe TRBD1 (6 bases). Per germline, CDR1 SGHTA and CDR2 FQGNSA. The V end lost 5 bases, the J end lost 1 base, and 9 bases lay between the germline ends. The CDR3 sequence is 13 residues long. DNA of the CDR3: TGTGCCAGCAGCGCCGGACAGTCCTACGAGCAGTACTTC. Translated, it gives CASSAGQSYEQYF.

This rearrangement joins TRBV6-6 to TRBJ2-5; D is perhaps TRBD2 (5 bases). The CDR3 consists of 12 residues. From germline, CDR1 is MNHNY and CDR2 SVGAGI (reference sequence). V was trimmed by 8 bases and J by 2 bases, leaving 9 bases between them. For the CDR3, the DNA is TGTGCCAGCGGGAGAGGACAAGAGACCCAGTACTTC. Encoded protein: CASGRGQETQYF.

V and J are TRBV5-4 and TRBJ2-2; the match to TRBD2 covers 7 bases. Looked up from germline, CDR1 is SGHNT and CDR2 is YYREEE (reference sequence). V dropped 0 bases and J dropped 6; count of bases not matched to a gene: 11. The CDR3 totals 17 residues. In nucleotides, the CDR3 is TGTGCCAGCAGCTTGGGTGGCAGGGCGGGGGTATCCGGGGAGCTGTTTTTT. This translates into CASSLGGRAGVSGELFF.

As DNA, the CDR3 is TGTGCCAGCAGTTTCGCAGGGAAAGATACGCAGTATTTT. Translation: CASSFAGKDTQYF. This chain links TRBV12-3 or TRBV12-4 with TRBJ2-3; weak D call: TRBD1 (5 bases). CDR3 length: 13 amino acids. V lost 3 bases and J 5 bases, leaving 9 bases between the germline ends.

The V call is TRBV7-9, the J call TRBJ1-1, with no clear D. With 2 bases removed from V and 1 base from J, the gap between germline ends came to 5 bases. The CDR3 loop spans 13 amino acids. The V gene's germline CDR1 is SEHNR and CDR2 FQNEAQ (reference sequence). The CDR3 DNA sequence: TGTGCCAGCAGCTTACCAGGGAACACTGAAGCTTTCTTT. This gives the protein CASSLPGNTEAFF.

This chain joins TRBV5-4 and TRBJ1-6; tentative D call: TRBD1 (6 bases). Trimming left V 0 bases short and J 4 bases short, with 8 bases between. The length of the CDR3 is 15 residues. Looked up from germline, CDR1 is SGHNT and CDR2 is YYREEE (reference sequence). The CDR3 region is CASSLEGQYNSPLHF. The CDR3 DNA reads as TGTGCCAGCAGCTTGGAAGGACAGTATAATTCACCCCTCCACTTT.

As for this clone: The sample holds other DNA sequences that translate to the same CDR3. The chain joins TRBV7-9 to TRBJ2-7; 7 nucleotides line up with TRBD2. The germline CDR1 and CDR2 sequences are SEHNR and FQNEAQ (reference sequence). Trimming cost V 1 base and J 5 bases; bases outside gene matches: 11. CDR3 length: 16 amino acids. The CDR3 sequence is CASSLVPAGESHEQYF. Written as DNA, the CDR3 is TGTGCCAGCAGCTTAGTTCCCGCGGGGGAGTCCCACGAGCAGTACTTC.

The V gene is TRBV28, the J gene TRBJ2-3; 7 bases map to TRBD1. V dropped 5 bases and J dropped 5; count of bases not matched to a gene: 10. The V gene's germline CDR1 is MDHEN and CDR2 SYDVKM. This CDR3 is 15 amino acids long. The CDR3 sequence: CASSAPRQGKDTQYF. The CDR3 nucleotides are TGTGCCAGCAGTGCTCCCCGACAGGGAAAAGATACGCAGTATTTT.

The CDR3 loop reads CASSLPGLAGGPQTQYF. The CDR3 bases are TGTGCCAGCAGCTTGCCGGGACTAGCGGGAGGGCCCCAGACCCAGTACTTC. The V call is TRBV5-4, the J call TRBJ2-5; 16 bases map to TRBD2. CDR1 and CDR2 (germline): SGHNT, YYREEE (reference sequence). The V segment lost 1 base and the J segment 6 bases; nucleotides outside the gene matches: 6. The CDR3 has 17 residues. The whole variable domain, filled in from reference TRBV5-4 and TRBJ2-5, reads ETGVTQSPTHLIKTRGQQVTLRCSSQSGHNTVSWYQQALGQGPQFIFQYYREEENGRGNFPPRFSGLQFPNYSSELNVNALELDDSALYLCASSLPGLAGGPQTQYFGPGTRLLVL.

The chain carries TRBV6-2 or TRBV6-3 and TRBJ2-1; possibly TRBD2 for D (6 bases). The CDR3 has 14 residues. V lost 2 bases and J 4 bases, leaving 9 bases between the germline ends. Germline CDR1 and CDR2: MNHEY and SVGEGT. DNA of the CDR3: TGTGCCAGCAGTTACGCGGGGCCTTACAATGAGCAGTTCTTC. Amino acids: CASSYAGPYNEQFF.